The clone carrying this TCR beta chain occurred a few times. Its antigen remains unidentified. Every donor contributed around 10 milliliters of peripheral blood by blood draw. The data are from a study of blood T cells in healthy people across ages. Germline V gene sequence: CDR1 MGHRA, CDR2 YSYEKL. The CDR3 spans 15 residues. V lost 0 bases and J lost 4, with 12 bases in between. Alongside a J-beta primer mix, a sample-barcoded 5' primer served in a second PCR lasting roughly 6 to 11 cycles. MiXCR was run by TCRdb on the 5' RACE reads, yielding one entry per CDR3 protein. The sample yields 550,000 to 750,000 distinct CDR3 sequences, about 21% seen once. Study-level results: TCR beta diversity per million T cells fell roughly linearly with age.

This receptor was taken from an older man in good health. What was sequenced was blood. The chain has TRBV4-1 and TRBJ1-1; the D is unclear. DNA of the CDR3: TGCGCCAGCAGCCAAGAAGGCGCTGGGTCCACTGAAGCTTTCTTT. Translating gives CASSQEGAGSTEAFF.